A selection of T cell receptor beta chains follows, all from one sample in a study of cytomegalovirus exposure and HLA in healthy donors. Sequenced by immunoSEQ multiplex PCR; TCRdb stores in-frame clones only, minus some. The table records 100,000 to 150,000 clones, around 67% of them present only once. Sequences were obtained from PBMCs. These receptors came from a man aged 55 to 70 in good health and CMV-seropositive. Both conserved end residues are part of each CDR3. The order of the fields is V gene, D gene, clone size, J gene, CDR3 DNA, CDR3 protein. The D gene is left open where the match is weak. Clone size appears in some rows only: once, few, many, or a class for an expanded clone.

v_gene: TRBV5-4
d_gene: TRBD2
abundance: .
j_gene: TRBJ2-2
CDR3nt: TGTGCCAGCAGCCGTCCGGGACTAGCGATGACCGGGGAGCTGTTTTTT
CDR3aa: CASSRPGLAMTGELFF

v_gene: TRBV30
d_gene: TRBD1
abundance: .
j_gene: TRBJ1-6
CDR3nt: TGTGCCTGGCTGCCTCCGGGACAGAATTCACCCCTCCACTTT
CDR3aa: CAWLPPGQNSPLHF

v_gene: TRBV7-8
d_gene: .
abundance: .
j_gene: TRBJ1-4
CDR3nt: TGTGCCAGCAGCCTATCCCCCACCAGGGGCGCAACTAATGAAAAACTGTTTTTT
CDR3aa: CASSLSPTRGATNEKLFF

v_gene: TRBV29-1
d_gene: TRBD1
abundance: .
j_gene: TRBJ1-1
CDR3nt: TGCAGCGTTAAAGGACAGGCGAACACTGAAGCTTTCTTT
CDR3aa: CSVKGQANTEAFF

v_gene: TRBV6-5
d_gene: TRBD1
abundance: many
j_gene: TRBJ2-7
CDR3nt: TGTGCCAGCACCGGGACAGGCCTACTGAGGCCGTACTTC
CDR3aa: CASTGTGLLRPYF

v_gene: TRBV28
d_gene: TRBD1
abundance: once
j_gene: TRBJ1-2
CDR3nt: TGTGCCAGCAGAGCTACAGGGGTAGATGGCTACACCTTC
CDR3aa: CASRATGVDGYTF

v_gene: TRBV5-4
d_gene: TRBD2
abundance: .
j_gene: TRBJ2-1
CDR3nt: TGTGCCAGCATTGGGGGTGGCGGGGGGCCCTCCTACAATGAGCAGTTCTTC
CDR3aa: CASIGGGGGPSYNEQFF

v_gene: TRBV19
d_gene: .
abundance: few
j_gene: TRBJ1-4
CDR3nt: TGTGCCAGTAGGGCGGCAGGGGATGAAAAACTGTTTTTT
CDR3aa: CASRAAGDEKLFF

v_gene: TRBV11-2
d_gene: .
abundance: .
j_gene: TRBJ1-2
CDR3nt: TGTGCCAGCAGCTACCCAGGGGAGTACGGTGGCTACACCTTC
CDR3aa: CASSYPGEYGGYTF

v_gene: TRBV5-1
d_gene: TRBD2
abundance: .
j_gene: TRBJ2-5
CDR3nt: TGCGCCAGCAGCACCGGACTAGCGGGGGGCCAAGAGACCCAGTACTTC
CDR3aa: CASSTGLAGGQETQYF

v_gene: TRBV9
d_gene: TRBD1
abundance: .
j_gene: TRBJ1-3
CDR3nt: TGTGCCAGCAGCGTAGACGGGACAGCCTCTGGAAACACCATATATTTT
CDR3aa: CASSVDGTASGNTIYF

v_gene: TRBV27
d_gene: TRBD1
abundance: .
j_gene: TRBJ2-7
CDR3nt: TGTGCCAGCAGTTTCAGACAGGGCAAAGAGGCCTACGAGCAGTACTTC
CDR3aa: CASSFRQGKEAYEQYF

v_gene: TRBV13
d_gene: .
abundance: few
j_gene: TRBJ2-7
CDR3nt: TGTGCCAGCAGCTTAACCAGGGTTGGCTCCTACGAGCAGTACTTC
CDR3aa: CASSLTRVGSYEQYF

v_gene: TRBV5-1
d_gene: TRBD1
abundance: .
j_gene: TRBJ1-6
CDR3nt: TGCGCCAGCAGCGCCCGGGACAGGCCAGGTTATAATTCACCCCTCCACTTT
CDR3aa: CASSARDRPGYNSPLHF

v_gene: TRBV7-9
d_gene: TRBD1
abundance: .
j_gene: TRBJ2-7
CDR3nt: TGTTCCAGCAGCTTAGCCGGACAGGGGAACGAGCAGTACTTC
CDR3aa: CSSSLAGQGNEQYF

v_gene: TRBV9
d_gene: TRBD1
abundance: .
j_gene: TRBJ2-7
CDR3nt: TGTGCCAGCAGCGTAGGGACAGGGCGGTACGAGCAGTACTTC
CDR3aa: CASSVGTGRYEQYF

v_gene: TRBV6-5
d_gene: TRBD1
abundance: .
j_gene: TRBJ1-2
CDR3nt: TGTGCCAGCAATCCAGGGGGGTTGGACTACACCTTC
CDR3aa: CASNPGGLDYTF

v_gene: TRBV29-1
d_gene: .
abundance: few
j_gene: TRBJ1-1
CDR3nt: TGCAGCGTTGATGAACAGCCCCGAGTTCTTGCTTTCTTT
CDR3aa: CSVDEQPRVLAFF

v_gene: TRBV6-1
d_gene: .
abundance: .
j_gene: TRBJ1-3
CDR3nt: TGTGCCAGTCACTACAGGGCGAACACCATATATTTT
CDR3aa: CASHYRANTIYF

v_gene: TRBV5-6
d_gene: TRBD1
abundance: few
j_gene: TRBJ2-7
CDR3nt: TGTGCCAGCAGCTTGGTGGACAGGTACTACGAGCAGTACTTC
CDR3aa: CASSLVDRYYEQYF

v_gene: TRBV7-3
d_gene: .
abundance: .
j_gene: TRBJ2-1
CDR3nt: TGTGCCAGCGCCCCCGGGGCCTACAATGAGCAGTTCTTC
CDR3aa: CASAPGAYNEQFF

v_gene: TRBV5-6
d_gene: .
abundance: .
j_gene: TRBJ2-5
CDR3nt: TGTGCCAGCAGCTTGGACAGTCAAGAGACCCAGTACTTC
CDR3aa: CASSLDSQETQYF

v_gene: TRBV30
d_gene: .
abundance: .
j_gene: TRBJ1-3
CDR3nt: TGTGCCTGGAGTGTGGGGGGACCCTCTGGAAACACCATATATTTT
CDR3aa: CAWSVGGPSGNTIYF

v_gene: TRBV6-1
d_gene: .
abundance: .
j_gene: TRBJ2-4
CDR3nt: TGTGCCAGCAGTGAAATCCCTCCGGCCGGGGATATTCAGTACTTC
CDR3aa: CASSEIPPAGDIQYF

v_gene: TRBV10-3
d_gene: .
abundance: .
j_gene: TRBJ1-2
CDR3nt: TGTGCCACCCTGGGTGGGGCGCACTATGGCTACACCTTC
CDR3aa: CATLGGAHYGYTF

v_gene: TRBV29-1
d_gene: .
abundance: .
j_gene: TRBJ2-7
CDR3nt: TGCAGCGTTGCGGAGGGAAACTCCTACGAGCAGTACTTC
CDR3aa: CSVAEGNSYEQYF

v_gene: TRBV5-6
d_gene: TRBD2
abundance: .
j_gene: TRBJ2-7
CDR3nt: TGTGCCAGCAGCCAACTAGCGGGGGGGACCTACGAGCAGTACTTC
CDR3aa: CASSQLAGGTYEQYF

v_gene: TRBV27
d_gene: TRBD1
abundance: .
j_gene: TRBJ2-7
CDR3nt: TGTGCCAGCAGTAGGACAGGGCCGCCTAACGAGCAGTACTTC
CDR3aa: CASSRTGPPNEQYF

v_gene: TRBV19
d_gene: TRBD1
abundance: .
j_gene: TRBJ2-5
CDR3nt: TGTGCCAGTAGTATTTCCGGGGGGACAGGGGGTACAGAGACCCAGTACTTC
CDR3aa: CASSISGGTGGTETQYF

v_gene: TRBV27
d_gene: .
abundance: .
j_gene: TRBJ1-1
CDR3nt: TGTGCCAGCAGTACACTGGGGGGTGAAGCTTTCTTT
CDR3aa: CASSTLGGEAFF

v_gene: TRBV6-1
d_gene: TRBD1
abundance: .
j_gene: TRBJ1-5
CDR3nt: TGTGCCAGCAGTGAAGGGATGACAGGGTGGGGACAGCCCCAGCATTTT
CDR3aa: CASSEGMTGWGQPQHF

v_gene: TRBV27
d_gene: .
abundance: .
j_gene: TRBJ2-7
CDR3nt: TGTGCCAGCAGTTTAATGAGGGGAGGCGAGCAGTACTTC
CDR3aa: CASSLMRGGEQYF

v_gene: TRBV2
d_gene: .
abundance: .
j_gene: TRBJ1-1
CDR3nt: TGTGCCAGCAAGGCAGGGCGCCTGAACACTGAAGCTTTCTTT
CDR3aa: CASKAGRLNTEAFF

v_gene: TRBV28
d_gene: .
abundance: .
j_gene: TRBJ1-2
CDR3nt: TGTGCCAGCAGTTTAGGACATTCGTATGGCTACACCTTC
CDR3aa: CASSLGHSYGYTF

v_gene: TRBV7-8
d_gene: .
abundance: .
j_gene: TRBJ1-2
CDR3nt: TGTGCCAGCAGCTTTTATAGCGAATCTGGCTACACCTTC
CDR3aa: CASSFYSESGYTF

v_gene: TRBV18
d_gene: .
abundance: .
j_gene: TRBJ2-1
CDR3nt: TGTGCCAGCTCAAGGGGGGGGACCTACAATGAGCAGTTCTTC
CDR3aa: CASSRGGTYNEQFF

v_gene: TRBV7-2
d_gene: .
abundance: .
j_gene: TRBJ1-1
CDR3nt: TGTGCCAGCAGCTTAACTAGGGGGTTGAGGAACACTGAAGCTTTCTTT
CDR3aa: CASSLTRGLRNTEAFF

v_gene: TRBV19
d_gene: TRBD1
abundance: few
j_gene: TRBJ1-5
CDR3nt: TGTGCCAGTAGTATCACCAGGGGGACCAATCAGCCCCAGCATTTT
CDR3aa: CASSITRGTNQPQHF

v_gene: TRBV29-1
d_gene: TRBD2
abundance: .
j_gene: TRBJ2-7
CDR3nt: TGCAGCGCGGAGACTAGCGGTTACGAGCAGTACTTC
CDR3aa: CSAETSGYEQYF

v_gene: TRBV9
d_gene: TRBD2
abundance: .
j_gene: TRBJ2-5
CDR3nt: TGTGCCAGCAGCGTAGGCGCAGCGGGGGATAACCAAGAGACCCAGTACTTC
CDR3aa: CASSVGAAGDNQETQYF

v_gene: TRBV6-5
d_gene: .
abundance: .
j_gene: TRBJ1-6
CDR3nt: TGTGCCAGCACTCGGGGAAATTCACCCCTCCACTTT
CDR3aa: CASTRGNSPLHF

v_gene: TRBV4-1
d_gene: TRBD1
abundance: .
j_gene: TRBJ2-7
CDR3nt: TGCGCCAGCAGCCCCAGGGGACAGGGTTCCTACGAGCAGTACTTC
CDR3aa: CASSPRGQGSYEQYF

v_gene: TRBV5-5
d_gene: TRBD1
abundance: .
j_gene: TRBJ1-2
CDR3nt: TGTGCCAGCAACCCCGGGACAGGGGTTTTTGGCTACACCTTC
CDR3aa: CASNPGTGVFGYTF

v_gene: TRBV28
d_gene: .
abundance: .
j_gene: TRBJ2-1
CDR3nt: TGTGCCAGCAGTGGATCCGGGTACAGCGGAAACAATGAGCAGTTCTTC
CDR3aa: CASSGSGYSGNNEQFF

v_gene: TRBV9
d_gene: .
abundance: .
j_gene: TRBJ1-5
CDR3nt: TGTGCCAGCAGCGCACAAGGGGACAATCAGCCCCAGCATTTT
CDR3aa: CASSAQGDNQPQHF

v_gene: TRBV28
d_gene: TRBD2
abundance: .
j_gene: TRBJ2-1
CDR3nt: TGTGCCAGCAGTTTAGGGACTAGCGATCCGGATGAGCAGTTCTTC
CDR3aa: CASSLGTSDPDEQFF

v_gene: TRBV30
d_gene: TRBD2
abundance: .
j_gene: TRBJ2-5
CDR3nt: TGTGCCTGGAGCCAACGCCCGAGACTAGCGGGGGGGCGAGAGACCCAGTACTTC
CDR3aa: CAWSQRPRLAGGRETQYF

v_gene: TRBV2
d_gene: .
abundance: .
j_gene: TRBJ2-5
CDR3nt: TGTGCCAGCAGTGAGGAGGGCTGGGAGACCCAGTACTTC
CDR3aa: CASSEEGWETQYF

v_gene: TRBV5-1
d_gene: .
abundance: .
j_gene: TRBJ2-1
CDR3nt: TGCGCCAGCGCCCCTCTTAGCTCCTACAATGAGCAGTTCTTC
CDR3aa: CASAPLSSYNEQFF

v_gene: TRBV6-6
d_gene: TRBD1
abundance: .
j_gene: TRBJ1-1
CDR3nt: TGTGCCACCGATCCGGACAGGATGAACACTGAAGCTTTCTTT
CDR3aa: CATDPDRMNTEAFF

v_gene: TRBV5-4
d_gene: TRBD1
abundance: .
j_gene: TRBJ2-3
CDR3nt: TGTGCCAGCAGCGTGACAGGGAGCACAGATACGCAGTATTTT
CDR3aa: CASSVTGSTDTQYF

v_gene: TRBV5-1
d_gene: .
abundance: .
j_gene: TRBJ1-2
CDR3nt: TGCGCCAGCAGCTTGTCGCCAGGGCCGGGTCGAGGCTACACCTTC
CDR3aa: CASSLSPGPGRGYTF

v_gene: TRBV10-3
d_gene: TRBD1
abundance: .
j_gene: TRBJ1-2
CDR3nt: TGTGCCATCAGCGGGACAGGGCTCGGCTACACCTTC
CDR3aa: CAISGTGLGYTF

v_gene: TRBV4-1
d_gene: .
abundance: .
j_gene: TRBJ1-1
CDR3nt: TGCGCCAGCAGCCATTATCGGACAGTCTTAAGCTCTGAAGCTTTCTTT
CDR3aa: CASSHYRTVLSSEAFF

v_gene: TRBV7-3
d_gene: TRBD2
abundance: .
j_gene: TRBJ2-5
CDR3nt: TGTGCCAGCAGCACCATGACTAGCGGGGGGCCCGAGACCCAGTACTTC
CDR3aa: CASSTMTSGGPETQYF